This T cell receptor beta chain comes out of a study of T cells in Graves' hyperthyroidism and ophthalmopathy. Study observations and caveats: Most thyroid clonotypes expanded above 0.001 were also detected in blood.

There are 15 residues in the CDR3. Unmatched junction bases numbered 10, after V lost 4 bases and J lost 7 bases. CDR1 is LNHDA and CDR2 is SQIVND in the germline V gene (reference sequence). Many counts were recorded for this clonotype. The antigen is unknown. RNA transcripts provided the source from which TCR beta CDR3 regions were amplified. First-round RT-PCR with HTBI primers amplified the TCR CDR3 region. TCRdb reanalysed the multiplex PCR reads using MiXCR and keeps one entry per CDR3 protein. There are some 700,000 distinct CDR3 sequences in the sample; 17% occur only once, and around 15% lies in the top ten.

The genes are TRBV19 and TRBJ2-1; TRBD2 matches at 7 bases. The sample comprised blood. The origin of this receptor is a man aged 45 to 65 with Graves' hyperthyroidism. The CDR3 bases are TGTGCCAGTAGTAAGCGGGATCTGGATCGGAATGAGCAGTTCTTC. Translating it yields CASSKRDLDRNEQFF.